Listed below are T cell receptor beta chains from one sample, sequenced in a study of cytotoxic CD8 clonotypes in ibrutinib-treated CLL. Profiling relied on immunoSEQ multiplex PCR, and the TCRdb table lists in-frame clones only, not all of them. The sample has under 300,000 clones, around 70% seen once. Here the sequenced sample was PBMCs, taken after 24 months of ibrutinib treatment. These receptors all stem from a human donor with chronic lymphocytic leukemia. Each CDR3 is given with its conserved first and last residue. The D gene is left open where the match is weak. The size entry is marked missing in some rows and otherwise reads once, few, many or a size class.

v_gene: TRBV6-5
j_gene: TRBJ2-3
abundance: few
d_gene: -
CDR3nt: TGTGCCAGCAGTCGGGGTAGTGATGGCACAGATACGCAGTATTTT
CDR3aa: CASSRGSDGTDTQYF

v_gene: TRBV5-1
j_gene: TRBJ2-2
abundance: -
d_gene: -
CDR3nt: TGCGCCAGCAGCTTAGGGGAGTTGTACACCGGGGAGCTGTTTTTT
CDR3aa: CASSLGELYTGELFF

v_gene: TRBV27
j_gene: TRBJ1-1
abundance: -
d_gene: -
CDR3nt: TGTGCCAGCAGTTCGAGAGGGAACACTGAAGCTTTCTTT
CDR3aa: CASSSRGNTEAFF

v_gene: TRBV10-1
j_gene: TRBJ2-2
abundance: few
d_gene: -
CDR3nt: TGCGCCAGCAGCCTCTCCGTCGGGGAGCTGTTTTTT
CDR3aa: CASSLSVGELFF

v_gene: TRBV28
j_gene: TRBJ2-7
abundance: once
d_gene: -
CDR3nt: TGTGCCAGCAGTTTTGGCCCCTTGAACGAGCAGTACTTC
CDR3aa: CASSFGPLNEQYF

v_gene: TRBV15
j_gene: TRBJ2-7
abundance: -
d_gene: -
CDR3nt: TGTGCCACCAGCGCCCCCGGTAGGGGGGATTACGAGCAGTACTTC
CDR3aa: CATSAPGRGDYEQYF

v_gene: TRBV30
j_gene: TRBJ2-1
abundance: -
d_gene: -
CDR3nt: TGTGCCTGGAGTGTAAGGGTCAATGAGCAGTTCTTC
CDR3aa: CAWSVRVNEQFF

v_gene: TRBV15
j_gene: TRBJ2-7
abundance: -
d_gene: TRBD1
CDR3nt: TGTGCCACCAGCCTGGGGGACAGGGGCCAAAGGCAGTACTTC
CDR3aa: CATSLGDRGQRQYF

v_gene: TRBV9
j_gene: TRBJ2-1
abundance: -
d_gene: TRBD2
CDR3nt: TGTGCCAGCAGCCCTCCCTTTGGCGGGAGGCAGTGGGATGAGCAGTTCTTC
CDR3aa: CASSPPFGGRQWDEQFF

v_gene: TRBV28
j_gene: TRBJ1-5
abundance: -
d_gene: -
CDR3nt: TGTGCCAGCACCTCAACGGTAGCCCAGCATTTT
CDR3aa: CASTSTVAQHF

v_gene: TRBV7-8
j_gene: TRBJ1-5
abundance: -
d_gene: TRBD1
CDR3nt: TGTGCCAGCAGCGACCGGGACAGGGCTGTGACTCAGCCCCAGCATTTT
CDR3aa: CASSDRDRAVTQPQHF

v_gene: TRBV5-1
j_gene: TRBJ1-1
abundance: -
d_gene: -
CDR3nt: TGCGCCAGCAGTCATCCACAGGGTGGAAATAGTGAAGCTTTCTTT
CDR3aa: CASSHPQGGNSEAFF

v_gene: TRBV10-3
j_gene: TRBJ2-1
abundance: -
d_gene: -
CDR3nt: TGTGCCATCATGGGGGACCGAAGTAGCTCCTACAATGAGCAGTTCTTC
CDR3aa: CAIMGDRSSSYNEQFF

v_gene: TRBV28
j_gene: TRBJ1-2
abundance: -
d_gene: TRBD1
CDR3nt: TGTGCCAGCAGTTATTCAGGGGGCGCTAAGGATGGCTACACCTTC
CDR3aa: CASSYSGGAKDGYTF

v_gene: TRBV29-1
j_gene: TRBJ2-7
abundance: -
d_gene: -
CDR3nt: TGCAGCGTTGATATCGGACATCCCTACGAGCAGTACTTC
CDR3aa: CSVDIGHPYEQYF

v_gene: TRBV7-8
j_gene: TRBJ2-1
abundance: -
d_gene: TRBD1
CDR3nt: TGTGCCAGCAGCTCGAACCGACAGGGAAGGAATGAGCAGTTCTTC
CDR3aa: CASSSNRQGRNEQFF

v_gene: TRBV4-3
j_gene: TRBJ2-1
abundance: -
d_gene: -
CDR3nt: TGCGCCAGCAGCCAACAAAGACCTGGATCCAATGAGCAGTTCTTC
CDR3aa: CASSQQRPGSNEQFF

v_gene: TRBV6-8
j_gene: TRBJ1-1
abundance: -
d_gene: -
CDR3nt: TGTGCCAGGTCCCGTTGCGAGGAGGACACTGAAGCTTTCTTT
CDR3aa: CARSRCEEDTEAFF

v_gene: TRBV30
j_gene: TRBJ2-7
abundance: -
d_gene: -
CDR3nt: TGTGCCTGGAGCGGCGGGATCTCCTACGAGCAGTACTTC
CDR3aa: CAWSGGISYEQYF

v_gene: TRBV7-8
j_gene: TRBJ2-7
abundance: -
d_gene: TRBD1
CDR3nt: TGTGCCAGCACAAGAGGATGGGACAGCACCTACGAGCAGTACTTC
CDR3aa: CASTRGWDSTYEQYF

v_gene: TRBV4-1
j_gene: TRBJ1-5
abundance: -
d_gene: -
CDR3nt: TGCGCCAGCAGCCAAGAGCCGCTACGGGGTGATCAGCCCCAGCATTTT
CDR3aa: CASSQEPLRGDQPQHF

v_gene: TRBV30
j_gene: TRBJ1-3
abundance: -
d_gene: -
CDR3nt: TGTGCCTGGACATCGAGCTCTGGAAACACCATATATTTT
CDR3aa: CAWTSSSGNTIYF

v_gene: TRBV19
j_gene: TRBJ1-2
abundance: -
d_gene: -
CDR3nt: TGTGCCAGTGATTCCTTGGAGACCTGGGGTGGCTACACCTTC
CDR3aa: CASDSLETWGGYTF

v_gene: TRBV6-5
j_gene: TRBJ2-7
abundance: -
d_gene: -
CDR3nt: TGTGCCAGCAGCCAGGGAGGGGGCGCCGACTACGAGCAGTACTTC
CDR3aa: CASSQGGGADYEQYF

v_gene: TRBV4-2
j_gene: TRBJ1-1
abundance: -
d_gene: TRBD1
CDR3nt: TGTGCCAGCAGCTCGACAGGGGTAAACACTGAAGCTTTCTTT
CDR3aa: CASSSTGVNTEAFF

v_gene: TRBV7-2
j_gene: TRBJ2-7
abundance: -
d_gene: -
CDR3nt: TGTGCCAGCAGCTTATCCGGGTCCTACGAGCAGTACTTC
CDR3aa: CASSLSGSYEQYF

v_gene: TRBV7-3
j_gene: TRBJ2-3
abundance: -
d_gene: TRBD1
CDR3nt: TGTGCCAGCACGTTGGGACAGGCGGAGACAGATACGCAGTATTTT
CDR3aa: CASTLGQAETDTQYF

v_gene: TRBV28
j_gene: TRBJ1-1
abundance: few
d_gene: -
CDR3nt: TGTGCCAGCCGAATGACAGTCAAGAACACTGAAGCTTTCTTT
CDR3aa: CASRMTVKNTEAFF

v_gene: TRBV25-1
j_gene: TRBJ1-1
abundance: -
d_gene: -
CDR3nt: TGTGCCAGCAGTGAATATACCCTTCGAGGGGCTAGAGCTTTCTTT
CDR3aa: CASSEYTLRGARAFF

v_gene: TRBV9
j_gene: TRBJ2-4
abundance: once
d_gene: TRBD1
CDR3nt: TGTGCCAGCAGCAAAAGTCCCGGGACAGGGAGCAACATTCAGTACTTC
CDR3aa: CASSKSPGTGSNIQYF

v_gene: TRBV29-1
j_gene: TRBJ1-5
abundance: -
d_gene: -
CDR3nt: TGCAGCGCAGGGTATAGCAATCAGCCCCAGCATTTT
CDR3aa: CSAGYSNQPQHF

v_gene: TRBV18
j_gene: TRBJ2-1
abundance: -
d_gene: -
CDR3nt: TGTGCCAGCTCACCACCAGGTCAGGGCGGCAATGAGCAGTTCTTC
CDR3aa: CASSPPGQGGNEQFF

v_gene: TRBV6-1
j_gene: TRBJ2-5
abundance: -
d_gene: TRBD2
CDR3nt: TGTGCCAGCAGTGGGGCCAGCGGGAGATGGGAGACCCAGTACTTC
CDR3aa: CASSGASGRWETQYF

v_gene: TRBV21-1
j_gene: TRBJ2-1
abundance: -
d_gene: -
CDR3nt: TGTGCCAGCAGCAAAGGTTTGAGGGCTAGCGGGACTAGCTCCTACAATGAGCAGTTCTTC
CDR3aa: CASSKGLRASGTSSYNEQFF

v_gene: TRBV28
j_gene: TRBJ1-1
abundance: -
d_gene: -
CDR3nt: TGTGCCAGCAGTTTATACGGGGGGCTTGACACTGAAGCTTTCTTT
CDR3aa: CASSLYGGLDTEAFF

v_gene: TRBV28
j_gene: TRBJ1-2
abundance: -
d_gene: -
CDR3nt: TGTGCCAGCAGTCCGTTCAAACAACCCGGAGGCTACACCTTC
CDR3aa: CASSPFKQPGGYTF

v_gene: TRBV19
j_gene: TRBJ1-1
abundance: -
d_gene: -
CDR3nt: TGTGCCAGTAGTGTTTACCAGGGGCACACTGAAGCTTTCTTT
CDR3aa: CASSVYQGHTEAFF

v_gene: TRBV2
j_gene: TRBJ1-5
abundance: -
d_gene: -
CDR3nt: TGTGCCAGCAGTCCTTTCCAGGGAGAGCAGCCCCAGCATTTT
CDR3aa: CASSPFQGEQPQHF

v_gene: TRBV15
j_gene: TRBJ2-1
abundance: -
d_gene: -
CDR3nt: TGTGCCACCAGCATGGGACCAGTCAATGAGCAGTTCTTC
CDR3aa: CATSMGPVNEQFF

v_gene: TRBV15
j_gene: TRBJ2-4
abundance: -
d_gene: -
CDR3nt: TGTGCCACCAGCTTGGACAGATTGAAAAACATTCAGTACTTC
CDR3aa: CATSLDRLKNIQYF

v_gene: TRBV5-1
j_gene: TRBJ2-7
abundance: -
d_gene: TRBD2
CDR3nt: TGCGCCAGCAGCTTTACTCCTAGCGGGAGGGGAGGATATGACCCTCATAGCTCCTACGAGCAGTACTTC
CDR3aa: CASSFTPSGRGGYDPHSSYEQYF

v_gene: TRBV9
j_gene: TRBJ1-2
abundance: -
d_gene: TRBD1
CDR3nt: TGTGCCAGCAGCGTCCGGGACAGGTTCCTTACTAGCTACACCTTC
CDR3aa: CASSVRDRFLTSYTF

v_gene: TRBV29-1
j_gene: TRBJ1-2
abundance: -
d_gene: TRBD1
CDR3nt: TGCAGCGTTAGGGGGACAGGAGCTTCTAACTATGGCTACACCTTC
CDR3aa: CSVRGTGASNYGYTF

v_gene: TRBV25-1
j_gene: TRBJ1-1
abundance: -
d_gene: -
CDR3nt: TGTGCCAGCAGAACCCTCTTCACTGAAGCTTTCTTT
CDR3aa: CASRTLFTEAFF

v_gene: TRBV7-2
j_gene: TRBJ2-5
abundance: once
d_gene: TRBD2
CDR3nt: TGTGCCAGCAGCTTGCTAGCGGACCAAGAGACCCAGTACTTC
CDR3aa: CASSLLADQETQYF

v_gene: TRBV30
j_gene: TRBJ1-1
abundance: once
d_gene: TRBD1
CDR3nt: TGTGCCTGGATCCCCGGGACAGGAGGCACTGAAGCTTTCTTT
CDR3aa: CAWIPGTGGTEAFF

v_gene: TRBV5-1
j_gene: TRBJ1-3
abundance: few
d_gene: -
CDR3nt: TGCGCCAGCAGGGACTCGGAGGATAACACCATATATTTT
CDR3aa: CASRDSEDNTIYF

v_gene: TRBV18
j_gene: TRBJ1-5
abundance: -
d_gene: -
CDR3nt: TGTGCCAGCTCACAGGAGGACAGCTTAGGCAATCAGCCCCAGCATTTT
CDR3aa: CASSQEDSLGNQPQHF

v_gene: TRBV18
j_gene: TRBJ2-1
abundance: -
d_gene: -
CDR3nt: TGTGCCAGCTCACCACTCGGGTACTCCTACAATGAGCAGTTCTTC
CDR3aa: CASSPLGYSYNEQFF

v_gene: TRBV6-5
j_gene: TRBJ2-3
abundance: -
d_gene: -
CDR3nt: TGTGCCAGTAAACCGGGACAACTTAGGACAGATACGCAGTATTTT
CDR3aa: CASKPGQLRTDTQYF

v_gene: TRBV30
j_gene: TRBJ1-3
abundance: -
d_gene: -
CDR3nt: TGTGCCTGGGAGGAACAGGTTGGAAACACCATATATTTT
CDR3aa: CAWEEQVGNTIYF

v_gene: TRBV29-1
j_gene: TRBJ2-7
abundance: -
d_gene: -
CDR3nt: TGCAGCGTTGAATCGACCGGGGCCGCCTACGAGCAGTACTTC
CDR3aa: CSVESTGAAYEQYF

v_gene: TRBV5-4
j_gene: TRBJ2-7
abundance: -
d_gene: -
CDR3nt: TGTGCCAGCAGTATTGAGACGGGACGCGAGCAGTACTTC
CDR3aa: CASSIETGREQYF